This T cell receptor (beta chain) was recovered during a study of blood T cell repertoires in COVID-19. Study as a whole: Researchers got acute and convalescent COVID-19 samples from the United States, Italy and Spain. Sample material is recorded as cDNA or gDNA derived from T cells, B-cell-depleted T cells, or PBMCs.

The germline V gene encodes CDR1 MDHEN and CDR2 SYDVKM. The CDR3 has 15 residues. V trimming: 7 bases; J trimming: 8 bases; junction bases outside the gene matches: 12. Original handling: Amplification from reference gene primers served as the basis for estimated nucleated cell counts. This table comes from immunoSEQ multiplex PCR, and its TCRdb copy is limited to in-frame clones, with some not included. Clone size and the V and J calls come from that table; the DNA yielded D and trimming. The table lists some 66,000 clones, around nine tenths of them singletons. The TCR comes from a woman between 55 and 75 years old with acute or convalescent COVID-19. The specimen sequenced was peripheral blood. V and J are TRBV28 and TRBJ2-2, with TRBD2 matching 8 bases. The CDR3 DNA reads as TGTGCCAGCAACCTTTTGGCGGGGGGAGCGGGGGAGCTGTTTTTT. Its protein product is CASNLLAGGAGELFF.